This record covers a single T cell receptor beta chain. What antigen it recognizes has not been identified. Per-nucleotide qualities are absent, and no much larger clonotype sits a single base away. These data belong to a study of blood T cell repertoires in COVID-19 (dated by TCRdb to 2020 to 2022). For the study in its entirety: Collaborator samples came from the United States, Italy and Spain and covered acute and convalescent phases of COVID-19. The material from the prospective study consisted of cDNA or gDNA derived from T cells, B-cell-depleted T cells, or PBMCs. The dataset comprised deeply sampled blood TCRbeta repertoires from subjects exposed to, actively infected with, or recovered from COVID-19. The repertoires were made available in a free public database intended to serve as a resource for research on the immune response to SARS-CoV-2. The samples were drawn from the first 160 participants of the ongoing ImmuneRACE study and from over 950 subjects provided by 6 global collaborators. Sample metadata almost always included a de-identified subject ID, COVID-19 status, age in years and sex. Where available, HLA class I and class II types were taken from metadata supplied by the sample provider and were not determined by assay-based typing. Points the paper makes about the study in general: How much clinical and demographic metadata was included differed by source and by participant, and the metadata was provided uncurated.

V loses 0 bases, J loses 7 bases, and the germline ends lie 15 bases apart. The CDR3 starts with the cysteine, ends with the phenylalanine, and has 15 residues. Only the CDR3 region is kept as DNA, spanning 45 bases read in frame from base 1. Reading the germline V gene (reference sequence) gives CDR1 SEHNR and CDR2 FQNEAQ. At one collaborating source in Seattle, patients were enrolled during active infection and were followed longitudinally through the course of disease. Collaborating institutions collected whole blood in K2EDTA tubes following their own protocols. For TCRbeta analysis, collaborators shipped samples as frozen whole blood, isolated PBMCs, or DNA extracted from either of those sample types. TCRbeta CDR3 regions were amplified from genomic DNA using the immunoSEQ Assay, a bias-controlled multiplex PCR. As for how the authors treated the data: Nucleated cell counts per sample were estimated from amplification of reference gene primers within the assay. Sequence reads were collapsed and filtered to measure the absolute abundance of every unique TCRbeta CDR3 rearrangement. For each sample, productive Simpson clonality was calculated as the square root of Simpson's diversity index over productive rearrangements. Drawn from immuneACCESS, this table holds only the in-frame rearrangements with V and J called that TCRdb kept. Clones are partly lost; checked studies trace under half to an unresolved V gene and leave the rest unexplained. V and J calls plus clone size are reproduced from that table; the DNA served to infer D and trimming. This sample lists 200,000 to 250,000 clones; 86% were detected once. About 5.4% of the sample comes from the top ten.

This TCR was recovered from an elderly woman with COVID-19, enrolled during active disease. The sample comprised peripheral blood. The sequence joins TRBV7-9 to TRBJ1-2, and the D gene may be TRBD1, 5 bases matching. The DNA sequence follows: TGTGCCAGCAGCTTAGCGGGGGGGACCCGCCTTGGCTACACCTTC. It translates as CASSLAGGTRLGYTF.